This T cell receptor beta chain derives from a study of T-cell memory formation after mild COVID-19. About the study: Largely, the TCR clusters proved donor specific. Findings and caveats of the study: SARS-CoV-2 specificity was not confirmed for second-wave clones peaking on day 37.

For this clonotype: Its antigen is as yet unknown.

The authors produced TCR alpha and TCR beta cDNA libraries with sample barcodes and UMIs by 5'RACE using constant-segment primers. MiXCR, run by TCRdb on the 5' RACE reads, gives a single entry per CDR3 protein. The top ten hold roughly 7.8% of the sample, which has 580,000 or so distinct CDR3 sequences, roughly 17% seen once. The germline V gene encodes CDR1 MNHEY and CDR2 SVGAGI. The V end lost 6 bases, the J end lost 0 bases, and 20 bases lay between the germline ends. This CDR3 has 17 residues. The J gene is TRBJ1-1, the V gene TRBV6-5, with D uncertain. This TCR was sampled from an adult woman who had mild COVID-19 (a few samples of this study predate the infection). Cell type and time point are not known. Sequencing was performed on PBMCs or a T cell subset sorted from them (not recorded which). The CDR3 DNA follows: TGTGCCAGCAGGCCCCACCCGGGCGAAGGTATGAACACTGAAGCTTTCTTT. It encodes CASRPHPGEGMNTEAFF.